This T cell receptor (beta chain) was found in a study of blood T cell repertoires in COVID-19. Method: immunoSEQ multiplex PCR; TCRdb's copy keeps in-frame clones and lacks some. Found here are 200,000 or so clones, about nine tenths of them singletons; the top ten hold 2% to 3%. From germline, CDR1 is KGHDR and CDR2 SFDVKD. V lost 4 bases and J 0 bases, leaving 6 bases between the germline ends. The CDR3 covers 14 residues. Seattle researchers signed up patients amid active infection and tracked them longitudinally. Sample: peripheral blood. This TCR was recovered from a man younger than 40 with COVID-19, enrolled during active disease. The chain is built from TRBV24-1 and TRBJ2-1, with a weak D call TRBD1 (6 bases). CDR3 DNA: TGTGCCACCAGTGAGACAGGCTCCTACAATGAGCAGTTCTTC. Translating gives CATSETGSYNEQFF.